This record covers a single TCR beta chain. This sample stems from a study of control samples from healthy donors and cancer patients. Sequencing was performed with immunoSEQ multiplex PCR; in TCRdb, only in-frame clones are kept and a portion is missing. The sample yields some 120,000 clones, about 87% seen once. CDR3 length: 16 residues. V lost 0 bases and J lost 3, with 12 bases in between. Germline CDR1 and CDR2: SGHAT and FQNNGV. The source of this sequence is a young man in good health. The chain carries TRBV11-2 and TRBJ1-3, with D unresolved. The sequenced material came from blood. The CDR3 DNA follows: TGTGCCAGCAGCTTAGAAGAGCAGGCCTTTGGAAACACCATATATTTT. Amino acids: CASSLEEQAFGNTIYF.